This is a list of T cell receptor beta chains from one sample in a study of T cell changes during pregnancy in multiple sclerosis. Some clones are missing from TCRdb's copy, which holds only in-frame ones; the method was immunoSEQ multiplex PCR. The repertoire holds 64,000 or so clones, with approximately 90% as singletons. The source was peripheral blood, collected in the first trimester of pregnancy. The origin of the receptors is a female donor with multiple sclerosis, enrolled in a pregnancy study. The CDR3 runs from the conserved cysteine through the conserved F or W. A D gene is named only where the DNA matches it firmly. Clone size is stated in some rows and not others, as once, few, many or a class when expanded.

size	V	D	J	DNA	CDR3
NA	TRBV9	NA	TRBJ1-2	TGTGCCAGCAGCGTAGAGGGCAGGGAAATCTATGGCTACACCTTC	CASSVEGREIYGYTF
NA	TRBV11-1	TRBD2	TRBJ2-7	TGTGCCAGCAGCCCGACTAGCGGGAGACCTCGGGAGCAGTACTTC	CASSPTSGRPREQYF
NA	TRBV21-1	NA	TRBJ1-3	TGTGCCAGCAGCAAAGCGCGGCTGATCCTCTCTGGAAACACCATATATTTT	CASSKARLILSGNTIYF
NA	TRBV6-5	NA	TRBJ1-6	TGTGCCAGCAGTTATGGGCCCACTTCACCCCTCCACTTT	CASSYGPTSPLHF
NA	TRBV4-3	NA	TRBJ1-4	TGCGCCAGCAGCCAAGATCTGTACGGGGTTCGGCTTTTT	CASSQDLYGVRLF
NA	TRBV5-1	TRBD1	TRBJ2-2	TGCGCCAGCAGCTTGTTCCCTCCCGGGACAGGGGGCGCCGGGGAGCTGTTTTTT	CASSLFPPGTGGAGELFF
NA	TRBV29-1	NA	TRBJ2-7	TGCAGCGTTGTTCGGGAGACCTCCTACGAGCAGTACTTC	CSVVRETSYEQYF
NA	TRBV19	TRBD1	TRBJ1-2	TGTGCCAGTACCGTACACCCAGGGGGCGACTATGGCTACACCTTC	CASTVHPGGDYGYTF
NA	TRBV28	TRBD1	TRBJ1-1	TGTGCCAGCAGTCCGTTTAACTCCAGGGGGGTAACTGAAGCTTTCTTT	CASSPFNSRGVTEAFF
NA	TRBV28	TRBD1	TRBJ1-2	TGTGCCAGCAGTGAAAACAGGGGGCGGAACTATGGCTACACCTTC	CASSENRGRNYGYTF
NA	TRBV27	NA	TRBJ2-7	TGTGCCAGCAGTTTATCGAACCCCACAGCCTACGAGCAGTACTTC	CASSLSNPTAYEQYF
NA	TRBV29-1	NA	TRBJ2-7	TGCAGCGTTGCTGGTCCTACTAGTTACGAGCAGTACTTC	CSVAGPTSYEQYF
once	TRBV9	TRBD2	TRBJ2-4	TGTGCCAGCAGCGTAGGTCCGGGACTAGCGGGAGTCGGTGACATTCAGTACTTC	CASSVGPGLAGVGDIQYF
NA	TRBV18	TRBD2	TRBJ2-3	TGTGCCAGCTCACCATTGTTACAGCGGGGTACCACAGATACGCAGTATTTT	CASSPLLQRGTTDTQYF
NA	TRBV27	NA	TRBJ1-1	TGTGCCAGTAGGACTGTGGGGAACACTGAAGCTTTCTTT	CASRTVGNTEAFF
NA	TRBV13	NA	TRBJ2-3	TGTGCCAGCAGCTTAGAGGAGGAACGCGATACGCAGTATTTT	CASSLEEERDTQYF
NA	TRBV9	NA	TRBJ2-3	TGTGCCAGCAGCACAATGACTAGTTCGACAGATACGCAGTATTTT	CASSTMTSSTDTQYF
NA	TRBV14	NA	TRBJ2-1	TGTGCCAGCAGCCAAGATAGTGAGCGGGCCCTCTCCTACAATGAGCAGTTCTTC	CASSQDSERALSYNEQFF
NA	TRBV19	NA	TRBJ1-5	TGTGCCAGTAGCTCCGGACGAGGAAAGGGGAATCAGCCCCAGCATTTT	CASSSGRGKGNQPQHF
few	TRBV7-2	TRBD2	TRBJ2-3	TGTGCCAGCAGCGTACTAGCGGGAGGCTCCACAGATACGCAGTATTTT	CASSVLAGGSTDTQYF
NA	TRBV13	NA	TRBJ2-7	TGTGCCAGCAGCCCACCCCAGGGGAGTAGGGACGAGCAGTACTTC	CASSPPQGSRDEQYF
NA	TRBV5-5	TRBD2	TRBJ2-3	TGTGCCAGCAGCCTGGGACTATTGGGGTACACAGATACGCAGTATTTT	CASSLGLLGYTDTQYF
NA	TRBV7-2	NA	TRBJ1-5	TGTGCCAGCAGCCCCCCCGGCACGAGGTTTGGCAATCAGCCCCAGCATTTT	CASSPPGTRFGNQPQHF
NA	TRBV9	NA	TRBJ2-1	TGTGCCAGCAGCCTAACTCTAAACTCGGGACACCTACTCAATGAGCAGTTCTTC	CASSLTLNSGHLLNEQFF
few	TRBV6-5	NA	TRBJ1-1	TGTGCCAGCAGTTCGACGGGAGTAACTGAAGCTTTCTTT	CASSSTGVTEAFF
NA	TRBV18	NA	TRBJ1-1	TGTGCCAGCTCACCATATAAGCGCTTGAACACTGAAGCTTTCTTT	CASSPYKRLNTEAFF
NA	TRBV19	NA	TRBJ2-4	TGTGCCAGTAGTATATTGGTAGGGGTAGGCAAAAACATTCAGTACTTC	CASSILVGVGKNIQYF
NA	TRBV7-9	NA	TRBJ1-5	TGTGCCAGCAGCCCGCGGGACGGGGATCAGCCCCAGCATTTT	CASSPRDGDQPQHF
NA	TRBV5-4	NA	TRBJ1-1	TGTGCCAGCAGCTCAGAAACAGGGAGGAACACTGAAGCTTTCTTT	CASSSETGRNTEAFF
NA	TRBV19	TRBD1	TRBJ1-2	TGTGCCAGTAGTCCCAGGGACAGGGGTGGCTACACCTTC	CASSPRDRGGYTF
NA	TRBV5-3	NA	TRBJ2-3	TGTGCCAGAAACGAGGTCAGGGAAACAGATACGCAGTATTTT	CARNEVRETDTQYF
NA	TRBV7-3	NA	TRBJ2-1	TGTGCCAGCAGCTCCGGAGGGAGCTCCTACAATGAGCAGTTCTTC	CASSSGGSSYNEQFF
NA	TRBV9	NA	TRBJ1-3	TGTGCCAGCAGCGCCCTGACAGGTTCTGGAAACACCATATATTTT	CASSALTGSGNTIYF
NA	TRBV27	NA	TRBJ1-5	TGTGCCAGCAGTGCTATTAGGGGACAGCCCCAGCATTTT	CASSAIRGQPQHF
NA	TRBV2	TRBD1	TRBJ2-4	TGTGCCAGCAGTGGACAGGGGGCGGCCAAAAACATTCAGTACTTC	CASSGQGAAKNIQYF
NA	TRBV30	NA	TRBJ1-2	TGTGCCTGGATAGAGGTTGGCTATGGCTACACCTTC	CAWIEVGYGYTF
once	TRBV27	TRBD1	TRBJ2-7	TGTGCCAGCAGACAGGGGGTCCGCGAGCAGTACTTC	CASRQGVREQYF
NA	TRBV4-3	TRBD2	TRBJ2-3	TGCGCCAGCAGCCAACGAGCGGGAGTAGGAGATACGCAGTATTTT	CASSQRAGVGDTQYF
NA	TRBV5-1	TRBD1	TRBJ2-7	TGCGCCAGCAGCCTTTCCGGGACAGGCCGTGAGCAGTACTTC	CASSLSGTGREQYF
NA	TRBV2	TRBD1	TRBJ2-2	TGTGCCAGCAGTGAAAGGGGGCTGGGGCCTACCGGGGAGCTGTTTTTT	CASSERGLGPTGELFF
NA	TRBV7-9	NA	TRBJ1-1	TGTGCCAGCAGCCCAGCCGGGATTAACACTGAAGCTTTCTTT	CASSPAGINTEAFF
NA	TRBV19	NA	TRBJ1-2	TGTGCCAGTAGTATAGGCCCGGCGGATGGCTACACCTTC	CASSIGPADGYTF
NA	TRBV7-2	TRBD1	TRBJ1-2	TGTGCCAGCAGCTTCTCCGGGACAGGGGGTACTGCTAACTATGGCTACACCTTC	CASSFSGTGGTANYGYTF
NA	TRBV10-1	TRBD2	TRBJ2-5	TGCGCCAGCAGTGAGTCCCGGACTAGCGGGAGTCGACCCCAAGAGACCCAGTACTTC	CASSESRTSGSRPQETQYF
NA	TRBV7-9	TRBD2	TRBJ2-7	TGTGCCAGCAGCTTATATACGGGAGGGAGCAAAAGCTCCTACGAGCAGTACTTC	CASSLYTGGSKSSYEQYF
NA	TRBV30	NA	TRBJ2-3	TGTGCCTGGAGTAAAGGAGCCGATACGCAGTATTTT	CAWSKGADTQYF
NA	TRBV5-6	NA	TRBJ1-2	TGTGCCAGCGCCCTCCCGGGTCCAACCTATGGCTACACCTTC	CASALPGPTYGYTF
NA	TRBV10-3	TRBD2	TRBJ2-1	TGTGCCATCAGTGAGTCTATGGGCGGGGGAGGCTCCTACAATGAGCAGTTCTTC	CAISESMGGGGSYNEQFF
NA	TRBV6-4	NA	TRBJ2-3	TGTGCCAGCAGTGAGAGTGAAACAGATACGCAGTATTTT	CASSESETDTQYF
NA	TRBV5-1	NA	TRBJ2-5	TGCGCCAGCAGCTTGTATCGGGAAGGGGAGACCCAGTACTTC	CASSLYREGETQYF
few	TRBV21-1	NA	TRBJ2-1	TGTGCCAGCAGCAAAGACTCGGCTAGCGGGAACTTCAATGAGCAGTTCTTC	CASSKDSASGNFNEQFF
NA	TRBV7-9	NA	TRBJ1-1	TGTGCCAGCAGTCTCATACAGGGACCTGAAGCTTTCTTT	CASSLIQGPEAFF
NA	TRBV6-5	TRBD1	TRBJ1-5	TGTGCCAGCAGTTACGGGCAGGGGGTACAGCCCCAGCATTTT	CASSYGQGVQPQHF
NA	TRBV28	NA	TRBJ2-1	TGTGCCAGCAGTTTTTCGCGTGAGCAGTTCTTC	CASSFSREQFF
NA	TRBV27	NA	TRBJ2-7	TGTGCCAGCAGTTTCCCAACAGGGCTGACCTACGAGCAGTACTTC	CASSFPTGLTYEQYF